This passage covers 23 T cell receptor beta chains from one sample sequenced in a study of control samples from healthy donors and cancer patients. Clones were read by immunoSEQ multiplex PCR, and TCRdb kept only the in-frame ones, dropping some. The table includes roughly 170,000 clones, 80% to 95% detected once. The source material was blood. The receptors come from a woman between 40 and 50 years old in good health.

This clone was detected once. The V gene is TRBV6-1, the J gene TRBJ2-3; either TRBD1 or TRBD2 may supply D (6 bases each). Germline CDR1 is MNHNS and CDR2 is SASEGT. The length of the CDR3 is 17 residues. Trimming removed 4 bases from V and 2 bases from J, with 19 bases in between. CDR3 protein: CASSGGAGRVPTDTQYF. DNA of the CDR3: TGTGCCAGCAGTGGGGGGGCAGGTCGGGTTCCCACAGATACGCAGTATTTT.

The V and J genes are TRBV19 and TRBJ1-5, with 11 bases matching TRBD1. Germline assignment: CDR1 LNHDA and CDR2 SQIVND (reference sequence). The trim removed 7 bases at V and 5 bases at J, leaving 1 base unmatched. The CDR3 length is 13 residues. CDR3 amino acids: CASKGQGDQPQHF. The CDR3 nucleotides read TGTGCCAGTAAGGGACAGGGGGATCAGCCCCAGCATTTT.

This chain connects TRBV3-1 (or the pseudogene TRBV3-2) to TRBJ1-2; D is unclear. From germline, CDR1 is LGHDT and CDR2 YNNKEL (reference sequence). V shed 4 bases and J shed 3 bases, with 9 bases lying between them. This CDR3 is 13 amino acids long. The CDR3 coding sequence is TGTGCCAGCAGCCGCCGAATTGACTATGGCTACACCTTC. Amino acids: CASSRRIDYGYTF.

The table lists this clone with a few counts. The CDR3, as DNA: TGTGCCAGCAGCTCAGGATCACCCCTCCACTTT. As protein: CASSSGSPLHF. The J gene is TRBJ1-6, the V gene TRBV5-6; no reliable D call. Germline V gene data show CDR1 as SGHDT and CDR2 as YYEEEE. Trimming cost V 3 bases and J 10 bases, with 5 bases left between them. The CDR3 has 11 residues.

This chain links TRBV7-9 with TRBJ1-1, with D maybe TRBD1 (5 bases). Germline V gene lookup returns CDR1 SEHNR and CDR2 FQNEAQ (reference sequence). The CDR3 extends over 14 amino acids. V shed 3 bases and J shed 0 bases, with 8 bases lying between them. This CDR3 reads CASSFTGMNTEAFF. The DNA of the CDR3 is TGTGCCAGCAGCTTCACAGGAATGAACACTGAAGCTTTCTTT.

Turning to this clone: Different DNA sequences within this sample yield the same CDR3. The CDR3 nucleotides are TGTGCCAGCAGTTTAGGGGGGAATGAGCAGTTCTTC. It translates to CASSLGGNEQFF. The rearrangement links TRBV12-3 or TRBV12-4 to TRBJ2-1, with D perhaps TRBD1 or TRBD2 (5 bases each). V was pared by 1 base and J by 7 bases, with 5 bases between. The CDR3 spans 12 residues.

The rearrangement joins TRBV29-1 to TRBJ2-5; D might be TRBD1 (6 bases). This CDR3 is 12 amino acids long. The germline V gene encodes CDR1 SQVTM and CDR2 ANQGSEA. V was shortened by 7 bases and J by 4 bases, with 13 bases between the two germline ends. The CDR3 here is CSGEGTSETQYF. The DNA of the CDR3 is TGCAGCGGGGAAGGGACATCAGAGACCCAGTACTTC.

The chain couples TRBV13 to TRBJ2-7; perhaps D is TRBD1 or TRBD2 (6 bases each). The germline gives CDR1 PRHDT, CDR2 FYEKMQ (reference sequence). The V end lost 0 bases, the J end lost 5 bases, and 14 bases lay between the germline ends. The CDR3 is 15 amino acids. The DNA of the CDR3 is TGTGCCAGCAGCTTAGGGGGGGACACTAGCCACGAGCAGTACTTC. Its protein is CASSLGGDTSHEQYF.

The CDR3, as DNA: TGTGCCAGCAGGGCCGGACAGTCTGGAAACACCATATATTTT. Encoded protein: CASRAGQSGNTIYF. The rearrangement joins TRBV2 to TRBJ1-3, with D perhaps TRBD1 (6 bases). The CDR3 has 14 amino acids. Looked up from germline, CDR1 is SNHLY and CDR2 is FYNNEI. V was pared by 6 bases and J by 1 base, with 10 bases between.

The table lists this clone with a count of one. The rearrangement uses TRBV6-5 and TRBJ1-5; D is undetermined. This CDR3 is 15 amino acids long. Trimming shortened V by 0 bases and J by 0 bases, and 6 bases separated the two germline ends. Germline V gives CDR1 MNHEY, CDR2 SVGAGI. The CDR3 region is CASSYSWDSNQPQHF. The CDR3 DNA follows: TGTGCCAGCAGTTACTCTTGGGATAGCAATCAGCCCCAGCATTTT.

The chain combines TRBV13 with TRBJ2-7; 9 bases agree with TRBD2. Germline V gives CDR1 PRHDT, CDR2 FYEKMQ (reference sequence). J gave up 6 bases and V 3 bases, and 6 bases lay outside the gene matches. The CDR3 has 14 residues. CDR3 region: CASSLGGGAAEQYF. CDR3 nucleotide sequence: TGTGCCAGCAGCTTGGGCGGGGGGGCCGCCGAGCAGTACTTC.

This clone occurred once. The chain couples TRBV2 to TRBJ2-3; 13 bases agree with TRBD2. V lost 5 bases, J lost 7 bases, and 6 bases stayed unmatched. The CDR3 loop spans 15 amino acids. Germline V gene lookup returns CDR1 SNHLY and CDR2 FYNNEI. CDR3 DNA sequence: TGTGCCAGCAGTAGGACTAGCGGGGGACAACATACGCAGTATTTT. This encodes CASSRTSGGQHTQYF.

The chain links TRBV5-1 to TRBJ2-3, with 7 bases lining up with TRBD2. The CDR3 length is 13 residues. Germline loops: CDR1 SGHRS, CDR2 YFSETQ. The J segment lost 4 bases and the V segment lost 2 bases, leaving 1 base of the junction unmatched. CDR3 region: CASSLSGADTQYF. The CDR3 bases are TGCGCCAGCAGCTTAAGCGGGGCAGATACGCAGTATTTT.

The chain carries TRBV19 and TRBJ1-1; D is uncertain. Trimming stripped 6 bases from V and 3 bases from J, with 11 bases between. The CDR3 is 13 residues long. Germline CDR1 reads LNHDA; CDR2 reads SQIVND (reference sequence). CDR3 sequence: CASSWALDTEAFF. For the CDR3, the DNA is TGTGCCAGTAGCTGGGCCCTCGACACTGAAGCTTTCTTT.

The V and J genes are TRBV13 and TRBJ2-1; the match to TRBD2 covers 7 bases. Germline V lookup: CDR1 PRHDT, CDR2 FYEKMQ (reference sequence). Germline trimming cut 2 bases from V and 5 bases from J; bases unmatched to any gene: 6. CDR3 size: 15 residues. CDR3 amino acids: CASSLFRDYNNEQFF. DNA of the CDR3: TGTGCCAGCAGCTTATTCCGGGACTACAACAATGAGCAGTTCTTC.

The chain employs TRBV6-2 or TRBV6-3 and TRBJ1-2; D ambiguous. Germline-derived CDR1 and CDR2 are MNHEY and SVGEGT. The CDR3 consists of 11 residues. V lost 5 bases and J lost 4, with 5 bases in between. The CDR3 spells CASSHFYGYTF. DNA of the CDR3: TGTGCCAGCAGTCACTTCTATGGCTACACCTTC.

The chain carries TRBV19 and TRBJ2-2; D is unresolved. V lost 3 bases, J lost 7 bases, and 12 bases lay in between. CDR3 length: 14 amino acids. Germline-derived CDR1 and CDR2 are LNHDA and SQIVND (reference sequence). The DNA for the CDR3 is TGTGCCAGTAGTATGAACCTTTTAGGCGGGGAGCTGTTTTTT. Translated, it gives CASSMNLLGGELFF.

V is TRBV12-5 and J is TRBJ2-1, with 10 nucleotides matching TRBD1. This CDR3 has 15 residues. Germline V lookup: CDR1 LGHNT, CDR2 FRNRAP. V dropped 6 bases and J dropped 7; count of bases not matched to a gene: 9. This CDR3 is CASGPGQGNWNEQFF. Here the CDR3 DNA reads TGTGCTAGTGGCCCGGGACAGGGGAACTGGAATGAGCAGTTCTTC.

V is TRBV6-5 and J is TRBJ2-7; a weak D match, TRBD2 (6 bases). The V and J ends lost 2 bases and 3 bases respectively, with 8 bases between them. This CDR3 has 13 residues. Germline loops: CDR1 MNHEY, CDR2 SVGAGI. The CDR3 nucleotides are TGTGCCAGCAGTTACGGGGGGTACTACGAGCAGTACTTC. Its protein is CASSYGGYYEQYF.

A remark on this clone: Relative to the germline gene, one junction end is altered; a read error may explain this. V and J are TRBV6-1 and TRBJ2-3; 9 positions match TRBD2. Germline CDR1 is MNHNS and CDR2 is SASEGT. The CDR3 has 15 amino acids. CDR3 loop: CASREGTSSTDTQYF. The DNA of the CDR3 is TGTGCCAGCAGAGAAGGGACTAGCAGCACAGATACGCAGTATTTT.

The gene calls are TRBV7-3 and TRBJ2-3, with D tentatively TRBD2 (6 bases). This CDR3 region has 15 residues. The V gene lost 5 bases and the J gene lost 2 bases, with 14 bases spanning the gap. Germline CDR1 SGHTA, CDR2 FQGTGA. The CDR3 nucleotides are TGTGCCAGCAGCCCGTGGGGGACTTACACAGATACGCAGTATTTT. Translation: CASSPWGTYTDTQYF.

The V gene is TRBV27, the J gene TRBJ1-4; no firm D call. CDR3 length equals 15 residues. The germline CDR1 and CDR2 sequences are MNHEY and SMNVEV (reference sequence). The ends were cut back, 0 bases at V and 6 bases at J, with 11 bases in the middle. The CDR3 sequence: CASSLSPRGDEKLFF. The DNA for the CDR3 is TGTGCCAGCAGTTTATCGCCAAGAGGAGATGAAAAACTGTTTTTT.

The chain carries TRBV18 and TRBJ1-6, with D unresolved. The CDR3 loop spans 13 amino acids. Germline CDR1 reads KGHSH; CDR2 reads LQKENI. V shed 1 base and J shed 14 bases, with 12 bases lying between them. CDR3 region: CASSPLYGEALHF. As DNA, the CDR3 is TGTGCCAGCTCACCACTCTACGGTGAGGCCCTCCACTTT. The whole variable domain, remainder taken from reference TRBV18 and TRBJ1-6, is NAGVMQNPRHLVRRRGQEARLRCSPMKGHSHVYWYRQLPEEGLKFMVYLQKENIIDESGMPKERFSAEFPKEGPSILRIQQVVRGDSAAYFCASSPLYGEALHFGNGTRLTVT.